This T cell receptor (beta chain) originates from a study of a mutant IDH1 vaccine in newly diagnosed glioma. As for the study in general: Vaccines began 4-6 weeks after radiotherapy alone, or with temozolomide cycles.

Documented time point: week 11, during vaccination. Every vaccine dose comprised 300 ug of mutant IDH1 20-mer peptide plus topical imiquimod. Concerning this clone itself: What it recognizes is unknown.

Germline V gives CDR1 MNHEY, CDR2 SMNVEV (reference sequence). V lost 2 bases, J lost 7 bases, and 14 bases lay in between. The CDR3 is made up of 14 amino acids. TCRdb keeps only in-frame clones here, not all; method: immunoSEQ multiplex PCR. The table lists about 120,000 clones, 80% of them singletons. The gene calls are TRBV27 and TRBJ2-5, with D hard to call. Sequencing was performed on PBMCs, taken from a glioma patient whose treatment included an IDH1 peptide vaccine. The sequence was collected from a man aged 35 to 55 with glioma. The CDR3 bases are TGTGCCAGCAGTTTAAGGCGAAGTGATGGGACCCAGTACTTC. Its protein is CASSLRRSDGTQYF.